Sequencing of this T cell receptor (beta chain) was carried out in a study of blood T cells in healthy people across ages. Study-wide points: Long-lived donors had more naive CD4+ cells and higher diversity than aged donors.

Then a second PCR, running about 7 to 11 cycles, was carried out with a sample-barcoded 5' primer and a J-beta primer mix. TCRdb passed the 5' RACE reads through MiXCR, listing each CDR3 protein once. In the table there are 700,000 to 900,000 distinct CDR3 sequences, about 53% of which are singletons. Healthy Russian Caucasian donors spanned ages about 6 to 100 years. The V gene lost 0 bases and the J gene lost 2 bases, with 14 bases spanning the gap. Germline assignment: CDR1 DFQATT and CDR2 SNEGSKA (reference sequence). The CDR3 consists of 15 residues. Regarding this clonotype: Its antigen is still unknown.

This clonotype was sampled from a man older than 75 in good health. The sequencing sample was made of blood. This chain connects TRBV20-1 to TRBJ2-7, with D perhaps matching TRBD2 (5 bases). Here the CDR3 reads CSARDLRGEAYEQYF. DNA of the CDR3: TGCAGTGCTAGAGATCTCCGGGGAGAAGCCTACGAGCAGTACTTC.